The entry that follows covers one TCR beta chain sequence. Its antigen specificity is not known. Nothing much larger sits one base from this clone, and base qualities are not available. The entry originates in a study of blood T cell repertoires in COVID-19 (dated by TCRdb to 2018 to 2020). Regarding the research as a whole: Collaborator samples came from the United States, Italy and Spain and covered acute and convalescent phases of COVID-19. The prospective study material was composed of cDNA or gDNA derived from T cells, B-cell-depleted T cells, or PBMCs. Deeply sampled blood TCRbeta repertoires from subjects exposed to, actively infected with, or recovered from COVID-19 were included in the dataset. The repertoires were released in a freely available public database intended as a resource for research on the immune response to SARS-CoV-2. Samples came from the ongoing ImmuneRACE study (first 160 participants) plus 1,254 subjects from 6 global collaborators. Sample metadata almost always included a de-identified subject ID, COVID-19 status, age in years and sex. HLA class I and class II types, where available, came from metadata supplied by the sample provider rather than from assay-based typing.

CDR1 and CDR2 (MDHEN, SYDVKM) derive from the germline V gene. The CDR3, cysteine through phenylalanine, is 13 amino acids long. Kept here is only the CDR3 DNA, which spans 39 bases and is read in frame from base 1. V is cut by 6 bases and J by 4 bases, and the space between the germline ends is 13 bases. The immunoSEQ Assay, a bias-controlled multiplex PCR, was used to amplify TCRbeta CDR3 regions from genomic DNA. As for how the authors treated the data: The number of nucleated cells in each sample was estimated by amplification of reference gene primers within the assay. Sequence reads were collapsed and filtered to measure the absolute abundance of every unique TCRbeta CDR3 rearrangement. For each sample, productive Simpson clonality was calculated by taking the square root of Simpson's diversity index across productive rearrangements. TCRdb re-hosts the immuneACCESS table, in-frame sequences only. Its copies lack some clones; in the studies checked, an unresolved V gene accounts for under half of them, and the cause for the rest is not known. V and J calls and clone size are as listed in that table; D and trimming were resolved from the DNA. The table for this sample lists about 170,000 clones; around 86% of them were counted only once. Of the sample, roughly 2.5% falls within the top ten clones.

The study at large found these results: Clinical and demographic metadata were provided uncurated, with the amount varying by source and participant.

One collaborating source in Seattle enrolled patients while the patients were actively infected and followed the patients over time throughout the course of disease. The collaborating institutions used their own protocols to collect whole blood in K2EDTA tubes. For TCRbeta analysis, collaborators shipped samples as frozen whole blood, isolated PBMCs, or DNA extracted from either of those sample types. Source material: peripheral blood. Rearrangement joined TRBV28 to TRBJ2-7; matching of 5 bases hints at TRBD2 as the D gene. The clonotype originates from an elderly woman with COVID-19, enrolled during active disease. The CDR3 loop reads CASSEGTNYEQYF. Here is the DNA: TGTGCCAGCAGCGAGGGTACTAATTACGAGCAGTACTTC.